The 17 T cell receptor beta chains below all came from one sample that was sequenced in a study of T cell changes during pregnancy in multiple sclerosis (dated by TCRdb to the late 2010s). Receptor amplification or capture employed the immunoSEQ multiplex PCR assay. TCRdb provides this immuneACCESS table in a form limited to in-frame rearrangements. Some clones are lacking; in checked studies, under half of them reflect an unresolved V gene, and why the rest are absent is not known. Recorded for this sample are fewer than 75,000 clones; around nine tenths of them occurred a single time. Approximately 5.7% of the sample lies in the top ten. The material sequenced was CD8+ T cells from peripheral blood mononuclear cells, taken before pregnancy. These receptors were obtained from a female donor with multiple sclerosis, enrolled in a pregnancy study.

The rearrangement links TRBV11-2 to TRBJ1-4; D may be TRBD1 (5 bases). This CDR3 contains 18 residues. Germline CDR1 SGHAT, CDR2 FQNNGV. The V gene lost 8 bases and the J gene lost 2 bases, with 24 bases spanning the gap. CDR3 in amino acids: CASARVGGPFSTNEKLFF. For the CDR3, the DNA is TGTGCCAGCGCCCGGGTCGGGGGACCCTTCTCCACTAATGAAAAACTGTTTTTT.

This clone was recorded a few times. The chain is built from TRBV13 and TRBJ1-6, with TRBD1 matching 9 bases. Germline lookup yields CDR1 PRHDT and CDR2 FYEKMQ (reference sequence). The CDR3 length is 16 residues. Unmatched junction bases numbered 3, after V lost 4 bases and J lost 2 bases. The CDR3 is CASSSGQGTYNSPLHF. CDR3 sequence (DNA): TGTGCCAGCAGCTCCGGACAGGGGACCTATAATTCACCCCTCCACTTT.

The CDR3 loop is CSVISDRGSYTF. DNA for the CDR3: TGCAGCGTTATCAGCGACAGGGGTAGCTACACCTTC. This chain links TRBV29-1 with TRBJ1-2; 8 positions agree with TRBD1. Germline assignment: CDR1 SQVTM and CDR2 ANQGSEA. V lost 5 bases and J lost 9; bases outside the gene matches: 8. CDR3 length: 12 amino acids.

For the CDR3, the DNA is TGTGCCAGCAGTTCCCTCACCCGGGGACTTAGCAATCAGCCCCAGCATTTT. This sequence encodes CASSSLTRGLSNQPQHF. J is TRBJ1-5 and V is TRBV27, with a tentative D call TRBD1 (5 bases). V dropped 4 bases and J dropped 0 bases, with 16 bases sitting between them. Per germline, CDR1 MNHEY and CDR2 SMNVEV (reference sequence). The CDR3 covers 17 residues.

CDR3 in DNA: TGTGCCAGCAGCGTACAGGGGAACACTGAAGCTTTCTTT. Translating it yields CASSVQGNTEAFF. The rearrangement uses TRBV7-8 and TRBJ1-1, with D possibly TRBD1 on 6 matching bases. This CDR3 contains 13 residues. Germline CDR1 SGHVS, CDR2 FQNEAQ. Trimming shortened V by 5 bases and J by 1 base, and 8 bases separated the two germline ends.

J is TRBJ2-7 and V is TRBV27, with a tentative D call TRBD2 (6 bases). V lost 2 bases and J lost 4, with 12 bases in between. Germline V gene data show CDR1 as MNHEY and CDR2 as SMNVEV (reference sequence). The CDR3 has 14 amino acids. The CDR3 region has the DNA TGTGCCAGCAGTTTACGGGGGACCCTTTACGAGCAGTACTTC. Translation: CASSLRGTLYEQYF.

This clone was seen more than once but under ten times. J is TRBJ1-2 and V is TRBV13; the D is unclear. Between the trimmed V and J ends, which lost 4 bases and 2 bases, there was a span of 11 bases. CDR3 length: 14 residues. The germline gives CDR1 PRHDT, CDR2 FYEKMQ (reference sequence). In nucleotides, the CDR3 is TGTGCCAGCAGCTACCGGACTGCAAACTATGGCTACACCTTC. It codes for CASSYRTANYGYTF.

This chain links TRBV6-5 with TRBJ1-4; 7 bases are shared with TRBD1. The CDR3 extends over 14 amino acids. Germline V gene lookup returns CDR1 MNHEY and CDR2 SVGAGI. V lost 5 bases and J lost 5; bases outside the gene matches: 5. The CDR3 loop reads CASSAGQTNEKLFF. The DNA of the CDR3 is TGTGCCAGCAGTGCGGGACAGACGAATGAAAAACTGTTTTTT.

This sequence joins TRBV4-2 and TRBJ1-2; tentatively, D is TRBD1 (5 bases). V was clipped by 5 bases and J by 5 bases, with 9 bases between them. The CDR3 totals 12 residues. The germline CDR1 and CDR2 sequences are LGHNA and YNFKEQ. The CDR3 loop is CASSDSGYGYTF. CDR3 nucleotides: TGTGCCAGCAGCGATTCAGGGTATGGCTACACCTTC.

The V call is TRBV7-8, the J call TRBJ1-5, with no clear D. This CDR3 contains 17 residues. Trimming took 2 bases from V and 0 from J, leaving 14 bases between them. The germline V gene encodes CDR1 SGHVS and CDR2 FQNEAQ. As DNA, the CDR3 is TGTGCCAGCAGCTTATGGGCCGGAGGGTATAGCAATCAGCCCCAGCATTTT. This encodes CASSLWAGGYSNQPQHF. Together with reference TRBV7-8 and TRBJ1-5, the CDR3 gives the full variable domain: GAGVSQSPRYKVAKRGQDVALRCDPISGHVSLFWYQQALGQGPEFLTYFQNEAQLDKSGLPSDRFFAERPEGSVSTLKIQRTQQEDSAVYLCASSLWAGGYSNQPQHFGDGTRLSIL.

In DNA, the CDR3 is TGTGCCAGCAGCGGGACTAAAGACGAGCAGTACTTC. This encodes CASSGTKDEQYF. The chain uses TRBV5-6 and TRBJ2-7; 7 bases line up with TRBD2. This CDR3 comprises 12 residues. V shed 4 bases, J shed 5 bases, and the junction held 3 bases outside the gene matches. Germline assignment: CDR1 SGHDT and CDR2 YYEEEE.

The chain links TRBV4-1 to TRBJ1-3, with D possibly TRBD1 on 5 matching bases. CDR3 length: 14 amino acids. Germline V gene lookup returns CDR1 MGHRA and CDR2 YSYEKL. Between the trimmed V and J ends, which lost 1 base and 1 base, there was a span of 5 bases. The CDR3 sequence is CASSQAGSGNTIYF. CDR3 in DNA: TGCGCCAGCAGCCAAGCAGGGTCTGGAAACACCATATATTTT.

V usage is TRBV14 and J usage is TRBJ1-2, with TRBD1 identical over 10 bases. After removal of 4 bases from V and 6 bases from J, the junction contained 5 bases not matched to a gene. There are 14 residues in the CDR3. Germline lookup yields CDR1 SGHDN and CDR2 FVKESK. CDR3 nucleotide sequence: TGTGCCAGCAGCCTTGCCGGGACAGGGGATGGCTACACCTTC. This encodes CASSLAGTGDGYTF.

This clone was counted a single time. This chain uses TRBV5-4 with TRBJ2-1; D is undetermined. Trimming stripped 0 bases from V and 7 bases from J, with 5 bases between. The CDR3 sequence is 12 residues long. Germline V CDR1 and CDR2: SGHNT, YYREEE (reference sequence). The CDR3 loop reads CASSLAVNEQFF. The CDR3 coding sequence is TGTGCCAGCAGCTTGGCGGTAAATGAGCAGTTCTTC.

The rearrangement joins TRBV12-5 to TRBJ2-7, with TRBD1 as a possible D gene (5 bases). The CDR3 covers 15 residues. Germline V CDR1 and CDR2: LGHNT, FRNRAP. Trimming took 5 bases from V and 3 from J, leaving 17 bases between them. The CDR3 region is CASGTDSDPLYEQYF. CDR3 nucleotides: TGTGCTAGTGGTACAGACAGCGATCCGCTCTACGAGCAGTACTTC.

This chain uses TRBV27 with TRBJ2-2; 10 nucleotides align to TRBD1. CDR1 and CDR2 from the germline V gene are MNHEY and SMNVEV (reference sequence). Losses at the gene ends were 6 bases for V and 3 bases for J; bases not matched to a gene: 4. CDR3 length equals 15 residues. The CDR3 bases are TGTGCCAGCAGGCCCGGGACAGGGGACACCGGGGAGCTGTTTTTT. As protein: CASRPGTGDTGELFF.

This chain joins TRBV7-6 and TRBJ1-3; 8 bases are a match to TRBD1. This CDR3 is 15 amino acids long. Germline V gene data show CDR1 as SGHVS and CDR2 as FNYEAQ. V dropped 5 bases and J dropped 3; count of bases not matched to a gene: 6. DNA for the CDR3: TGTGCCAGCAGCCCAGGGGGCGCGGGTGGAAACACCATATATTTT. It is translated as CASSPGGAGGNTIYF.